This T cell receptor beta chain emerged from a study of blood T cell repertoires in COVID-19. Study background: Spain, Italy and the United States supplied samples that represented acute and convalescent COVID-19. The cDNA or gDNA used as material had been derived from T cells, B-cell-depleted T cells, or PBMCs.

Authors' methods: Estimated nucleated cell counts came from reference gene primer amplification. Assay: immunoSEQ multiplex PCR; the TCRdb copy retains only in-frame clones and omits some. V and J calls plus clone size are reproduced from that table; the DNA served to infer D and trimming. The sample has 200,000 or so clones; 86% are singletons. Trimming pared 7 bases from V and 1 base from J, leaving 16 bases between. In germline, CDR1 is ENHRY, CDR2 SYGVKD. This CDR3 contains 15 residues. The chain links TRBV10-3 to TRBJ1-1, with D possibly being TRBD1 (6 bases). The source material was peripheral blood. The receptor was isolated from a man older than 75 with acute or convalescent COVID-19. The CDR3 nucleotides read TGTGCCATCAAAGACGGGGGGCAGGGGAACACTGAAGCTTTCTTT. Protein: CAIKDGGQGNTEAFF.